This TCR beta chain came from a study of blood T cell repertoires in COVID-19. In the study overall: The samples span acute and convalescent COVID-19 from the United States, Italy and Spain. T cells, B-cell-depleted T cells, or PBMCs provided the cDNA or gDNA that served as material.

Authors' processing steps: The authors estimated nucleated cell counts from reference gene primer amplification. Data came from immunoSEQ multiplex PCR; TCRdb stores just in-frame clones and leaves some out. V and J calls and clone size are copied from that table; D and trimming were computed from the DNA. The sample contains some 130,000 clones, roughly 84% of which appear only once. This clone was counted once. The sample was peripheral blood. The clonotype was recovered from a woman aged 30 to 39 who had recovered from COVID-19.

CDR3 nucleotide sequence: TGTGCCAGCAGCGTAGCCCCCGACAGTTCCTACAATGAGCAGTTCTTC. It translates to CASSVAPDSSYNEQFF. The chain is built from TRBV9 and TRBJ2-1; the D gene is possibly TRBD1 (5 bases). The germline CDR1 and CDR2 sequences are SGDLS and YYNGEE. The germline V and J ends were trimmed by 0 bases and 1 base, with 11 bases remaining between them. This CDR3 is built from 16 residues.